These 12 T cell receptor beta chains were all obtained from the same sample, sequenced in a study of blood T cell repertoires in COVID-19. Profiling relied on immunoSEQ multiplex PCR, and the TCRdb table lists in-frame clones only, not all of them. The repertoire includes some 320,000 clones, around 87% of them detected once, and approximately 7.8% sits in the top ten. The material sequenced was peripheral blood. The origin of the receptors is a woman between 50 and 59 years old who had recovered from COVID-19.

V usage is TRBV11-2 and J usage is TRBJ2-7; no clear D. Germline-derived CDR1 and CDR2 are SGHAT and FQNNGV. The CDR3 consists of 12 residues. V was cut by 6 bases and J by 6 bases, with 12 bases left in between. Here the CDR3 reads CASSYSTLEQYF. For the CDR3, the DNA is TGTGCCAGCAGTTATAGCACCCTCGAGCAGTACTTC. The whole variable domain, remainder taken from reference TRBV11-2 and TRBJ2-7, is EAGVAQSPRYKIIEKRQSVAFWCNPISGHATLYWYQQILGQGPKLLIQFQNNGVVDDSQLPKDRFSAERLKGVDSTLKIQPAKLEDSAVYLCASSYSTLEQYFGPGTRLTVT.

The chain couples TRBV28 to TRBJ1-2; D uncertain. Germline lookup yields CDR1 MDHEN and CDR2 SYDVKM. Trimming removed 7 bases at V and 5 bases at J, with 20 bases between. The CDR3 is 15 amino acids. The CDR3 DNA reads TGTGCCAGCACTGGCAGCCCCGACTTTAATTATGGCTACACCTTC. Translated: CASTGSPDFNYGYTF.

This CDR3 reads CASSQARDRIANGYTF. CDR3 bases: TGTGCCAGCAGCCAAGCCCGGGACAGAATAGCTAACGGCTACACCTTC. The gene calls are TRBV3-1 (or the pseudogene TRBV3-2) and TRBJ1-2, with TRBD1 matching over 7 bases. Germline CDR1 LGHDT, CDR2 YNNKEL (reference sequence). This CDR3 contains 16 residues. With 1 base clipped from V and 8 bases from J, the junction kept 13 bases outside the gene matches.

V gene TRBV28 combines with J gene TRBJ1-4; maybe TRBD1 (6 bases). The V end lost 0 bases, the J end lost 6 bases, and 14 bases lay between the germline ends. The CDR3 runs to 16 residues. Germline CDR1 MDHEN, CDR2 SYDVKM. CDR3 coding DNA: TGTGCCAGCAGTTTATGGGTCAGGGGAAGTGATGAAAAACTGTTTTTT. As protein: CASSLWVRGSDEKLFF.

The rearrangement joins TRBV5-4 to TRBJ1-2, with 10 bases fitting TRBD1. The germline gives CDR1 SGHNT, CDR2 YYREEE (reference sequence). V shed 4 bases, J shed 6 bases, and the junction held 3 bases outside the gene matches. This CDR3 has 13 residues. The CDR3 DNA reads as TGTGCCAGCAGCGAAGGGACAGGGGATGGCTACACCTTC. This sequence encodes CASSEGTGDGYTF. The entire variable domain, with the rest obtained from reference TRBV5-4 and TRBJ1-2, is as follows: ETGVTQSPTHLIKTRGQQVTLRCSSQSGHNTVSWYQQALGQGPQFIFQYYREEENGRGNFPPRFSGLQFPNYSSELNVNALELDDSALYLCASSEGTGDGYTFGSGTRLTVV.

The chain has TRBV9 and TRBJ2-5; a weak D match, TRBD2 (5 bases). Trimming left V 0 bases short and J 1 base short, with 10 bases between. Germline loops: CDR1 SGDLS, CDR2 YYNGEE. This CDR3 spans 15 amino acids. The CDR3 DNA sequence: TGTGCCAGCAGCGTAGTACCCAGCGGCCAAGAGACCCAGTACTTC. Its translation is CASSVVPSGQETQYF.

The rearrangement links TRBV10-3 to TRBJ2-1, with D tentatively TRBD2 (6 bases). The germline V gene encodes CDR1 ENHRY and CDR2 SYGVKD. V gave up 6 bases and J gave up 5 bases, with 14 bases separating them. The length of the CDR3 is 14 residues. The CDR3 bases are TGTGCCATCAGCATCGGGAGAACCCACAATGAGCAGTTCTTC. It yields the protein CAISIGRTHNEQFF.

This chain uses TRBV2 with TRBJ1-5, with a possible D match to TRBD1 (6 bases). With 6 bases removed from V and 6 bases from J, the gap between germline ends came to 15 bases. The CDR3 has 14 amino acids. Germline CDR1 and CDR2: SNHLY and FYNNEI. As DNA, the CDR3 is TGTGCCAGCAGCTATACAGGGTCCTTTCAGCCCCAGCATTTT. Translation: CASSYTGSFQPQHF. Full variable domain (outside the CDR3, taken from reference TRBV2 and TRBJ1-5): EPEVTQTPSHQVTQMGQEVILRCVPISNHLYFYWYRQILGQKVEFLVSFYNNEISEKSEIFDDQFSVERPDGSNFTLKIRSTKLEDSAMYFCASSYTGSFQPQHFGDGTRLSIL.

The DNA for the CDR3 is TGTGCCAGCAGCCAAGATTGGGCAACTAGAGAGACCCAGTACTTC. This translates into CASSQDWATRETQYF. The chain joins TRBV3-1 (or the pseudogene TRBV3-2) to TRBJ2-5; perhaps TRBD2 as D (5 bases). V lost 0 bases and J lost 4, with 12 bases in between. From germline, CDR1 is LGHDT and CDR2 YNNKEL (reference sequence). The CDR3 extends over 15 amino acids.

The chain recombines TRBV3-1 (or the pseudogene TRBV3-2) with TRBJ2-7, with a weak D call TRBD2 (6 bases). CDR3 length equals 15 residues. V shed 1 base and J shed 4 bases, with 14 bases lying between them. Germline CDR1 LGHDT, CDR2 YNNKEL (reference sequence). The CDR3 here is CASSQVVGGLYEQYF. In nucleotides, the CDR3 is TGTGCCAGCAGCCAAGTGGTGGGAGGTCTTTACGAGCAGTACTTC.

This chain links TRBV6-2 or TRBV6-3 with TRBJ1-6; D might be TRBD1 (6 bases). V lost 8 bases and J lost 9, with 14 bases in between. The CDR3 contains 13 residues. Germline-derived CDR1 and CDR2 are MNHEY and SVGEGT. CDR3 sequence (DNA): TGTGCCAGCGGCCGCACAGGGTTTTCACCCCTCCACTTT. Amino acid sequence: CASGRTGFSPLHF.

This sequence joins TRBV24-1 and TRBJ2-7; 9 positions agree with TRBD1. This CDR3 is built from 15 residues. V lost 4 bases, J lost 3 bases, and 6 bases stayed unmatched. Per germline, CDR1 KGHDR and CDR2 SFDVKD. CDR3 DNA: TGTGCCACCAGTGACCCGGGACAGGGCCACTACGAGCAGTACTTC. Protein sequence: CATSDPGQGHYEQYF.